This is a list of T cell receptor beta chains from one sample in a study of regulatory T cells in long-lasting Graves disease. TCRdb reprocessed the multiplex PCR reads via MiXCR and lists one record per CDR3 protein. The sample consists of about 310,000 distinct CDR3 sequences, 15% to 20% of them appearing once. Sequencing was performed on peripheral blood mononuclear cells (PBMCs), taken at new diagnosis, from a patient treated with antithyroid drugs. The origin of the receptors is a female donor with Graves disease. CDR3s include the opening cysteine and the closing phenylalanine or tryptophan. D genes are given only for firm matches. The listing skips clone size in some rows; elsewhere it reads once, few, many or a size class.

J: TRBJ1-1
size: many
D: NA
V: TRBV7-9
DNA: TGTGCCAGCAGCTTAGGTGCACCTAACACTGAAGCTTTCTTT
CDR3: CASSLGAPNTEAFF

J: TRBJ2-3
size: many
D: TRBD1
V: TRBV7-3
DNA: TGTGCCAGCAGCTTACGGTCTCGAGGGGGCGAGATGGCAGATACGCAGTATTTT
CDR3: CASSLRSRGGEMADTQYF

J: TRBJ2-2
size: many
D: TRBD2
V: TRBV6-8
DNA: TGTGCCCCCACCCGTTCTCCGGCGGGAGGGCCCAACACCGGGGAGCTGTTTTTT
CDR3: CAPTRSPAGGPNTGELFF

J: TRBJ2-3
size: many
D: NA
V: TRBV7-9
DNA: TGTGCCAGCAGCTCTCACACCACAGATACGCAGTATTTT
CDR3: CASSSHTTDTQYF

J: TRBJ2-1
size: NA
D: TRBD1
V: TRBV7-3
DNA: TGTGCCAGCAGCTTAACCCTCGGGGACAGGGGCAGCAATGAGCAGTTCTTC
CDR3: CASSLTLGDRGSNEQFF

J: TRBJ1-4
size: many
D: TRBD1
V: TRBV19
DNA: TGTGCCAGTAGTATAGGCGTTACGGACAGGGGAAATGAAAAACTGTTTTTT
CDR3: CASSIGVTDRGNEKLFF

J: TRBJ1-1
size: many
D: NA
V: TRBV14
DNA: TGTGCCAGCAGCCTACACCTGGAGGGCACTGAAGCTTTCTTT
CDR3: CASSLHLEGTEAFF

J: TRBJ2-1
size: many
D: NA
V: TRBV6-2/TRBV6-3
DNA: TGTGCCAGCAGTGAAGCCTCCCTTAGAGCCTACAATGAGCAGTTCTTC
CDR3: CASSEASLRAYNEQFF

J: TRBJ1-3
size: many
D: NA
V: TRBV3-1
DNA: TGTGCCAGCAGCCAAGATCCGCCCAGGGCCACCACTTTCTCTGGAAACACCATATATTTT
CDR3: CASSQDPPRATTFSGNTIYF

J: TRBJ2-1
size: NA
D: TRBD2
V: TRBV25-1
DNA: TGTGCCAGCAGTGACTCGGGACTAGCGGGAAATGAGCAGTTCTTC
CDR3: CASSDSGLAGNEQFF

J: TRBJ1-4
size: many
D: NA
V: TRBV24-1
DNA: TGTGCCACCAGTGATTTGCAGCAGGCATACGTTGAAAAACTGTTTTTT
CDR3: CATSDLQQAYVEKLFF

J: TRBJ1-1
size: NA
D: NA
V: TRBV12-3/TRBV12-4
DNA: TGTGCCAGCAGTTTTATGGGGCTGGCGAACACTGAAGCTTTCTTT
CDR3: CASSFMGLANTEAFF

J: TRBJ2-3
size: many
D: NA
V: TRBV2
DNA: TGTGCCAGCAGTGTGGGGCCCACAGATACGCAGTATTTT
CDR3: CASSVGPTDTQYF

J: TRBJ1-6
size: once
D: TRBD1
V: TRBV2
DNA: TGTGCCAGCAGAGGGGACAGCAATAATTCACCCCTCCACTTT
CDR3: CASRGDSNNSPLHF

J: TRBJ1-6
size: few
D: NA
V: TRBV5-8
DNA: TGTGCCAGCAGCGCCGCCAGGGTCGGATCCTATAATTCACCCCTCCACTTT
CDR3: CASSAARVGSYNSPLHF

J: TRBJ2-3
size: few
D: NA
V: TRBV11-3
DNA: TGTGCCAGCACTCCCAGAGGGCCCTCCGTTACGCAGTATTTT
CDR3: CASTPRGPSVTQYF

J: TRBJ2-7
size: many
D: NA
V: TRBV7-9
DNA: TGTGCCAGCAGCAGGTGGCGGGAAAAAGACGAGCAGTACTTC
CDR3: CASSRWREKDEQYF

J: TRBJ2-2
size: NA
D: TRBD1
V: TRBV30
DNA: TGTGCCTGGAGTAGGGGGCAGATCAGCACCGGGGAGCTGTTTTTT
CDR3: CAWSRGQISTGELFF

J: TRBJ2-1
size: once
D: TRBD2
V: TRBV5-1
DNA: TGCGCCAGCAGCTTGAATCCTAGCGGGAGTGAGCAGTTCTTC
CDR3: CASSLNPSGSEQFF

J: TRBJ2-1
size: many
D: NA
V: TRBV28
DNA: TGTGCCACCTCGTCGCCCCACACGGGGGATGAGCAGTTCTTC
CDR3: CATSSPHTGDEQFF

J: TRBJ2-3
size: NA
D: TRBD2
V: TRBV12-3/TRBV12-4
DNA: TGTGCCAGCAGTTTAGCGTCGGGAGGGCTGGGGATCACAGATACGCAGTATTTT
CDR3: CASSLASGGLGITDTQYF

J: TRBJ2-1
size: NA
D: TRBD2
V: TRBV9
DNA: TGTGCCAGCAGCGTTGCGGGAGGGCCGCACAATGAGCAGTTCTTC
CDR3: CASSVAGGPHNEQFF

J: TRBJ1-1
size: many
D: NA
V: TRBV19
DNA: TGTGCCAGTAGTATAGTGGGCAGGAACACTGAAGCTTTCTTT
CDR3: CASSIVGRNTEAFF

J: TRBJ2-7
size: many
D: NA
V: TRBV5-6
DNA: TGTGCCAGCAGCTTGCGGATGAGCGAGCAGTACTTC
CDR3: CASSLRMSEQYF

J: TRBJ2-1
size: many
D: NA
V: TRBV4-2
DNA: TGTGCCAGCAGCCAAGACCCCCAAGCGCGAGGGACCTACAATGAGCAGTTCTTC
CDR3: CASSQDPQARGTYNEQFF

J: TRBJ1-3
size: many
D: NA
V: TRBV7-3
DNA: TGTGCCAGCAGCTCAGAGGGGCAGGGAAACACCATATATTTT
CDR3: CASSSEGQGNTIYF

J: TRBJ1-2
size: many
D: NA
V: TRBV12-3/TRBV12-4
DNA: TGTGCCAGCAGTCCCGCCGAGTTGATCCTTAACTATGGCTACACCTTC
CDR3: CASSPAELILNYGYTF

J: TRBJ1-5
size: many
D: NA
V: TRBV11-2
DNA: TGTGCCAGCAGCTTAAGCGGGGGCGGGGGCGGTCAGCCCCAGCATTTT
CDR3: CASSLSGGGGGQPQHF

J: TRBJ2-3
size: few
D: TRBD2
V: TRBV7-9
DNA: TGTGCCAGCAGCTCGGGACTAGCGGGAGCGGCAGATACGCAGTATTTT
CDR3: CASSSGLAGAADTQYF

J: TRBJ2-1
size: NA
D: NA
V: TRBV6-1
DNA: TGTGCCAGCACCCCAGGGTGGTACCTAGGGCGGTTCTTC
CDR3: CASTPGWYLGRFF

J: TRBJ2-1
size: NA
D: TRBD2
V: TRBV19
DNA: TGTGCCAGTAGTAATCGCGGGAGGTTTGAGGATGAGCAGTTCTTC
CDR3: CASSNRGRFEDEQFF

J: TRBJ1-2
size: many
D: NA
V: TRBV30
DNA: TGTGCCTCGGGACTCTACTCGGGCTACACCTTC
CDR3: CASGLYSGYTF

J: TRBJ1-6
size: many
D: TRBD1
V: TRBV2
DNA: TGTGCCAGCAGCGGGACAGCCGGTGGGTCACCCCTCCACTTT
CDR3: CASSGTAGGSPLHF

J: TRBJ2-1
size: few
D: TRBD2
V: TRBV5-1
DNA: TGCGCCAGCAGCTTTGAGCGGGGGTACAATGAGCAGTTCTTC
CDR3: CASSFERGYNEQFF

J: TRBJ1-2
size: many
D: TRBD1
V: TRBV28
DNA: TGTGCCAGCAAAGCAGGGGGGAGCTATGGCTACACCTTC
CDR3: CASKAGGSYGYTF

J: TRBJ2-7
size: many
D: TRBD2
V: TRBV7-2
DNA: TGTGCCAGCAGCTTATCAAGGGTAGGACTAGCGGTTTACGAGCAGTACTTC
CDR3: CASSLSRVGLAVYEQYF

J: TRBJ2-1
size: few
D: TRBD1
V: TRBV6-7
DNA: TGTGCCAGCAGTTATTCGGGACAGGTGTACAATGAGCAGTTCTTC
CDR3: CASSYSGQVYNEQFF

J: TRBJ2-1
size: many
D: NA
V: TRBV12-3/TRBV12-4
DNA: TGTGCCAGCAGGGCTCCCATGGGCAATGAGCAGTTCTTC
CDR3: CASRAPMGNEQFF

J: TRBJ2-7
size: NA
D: TRBD2
V: TRBV20-1
DNA: TGCAGTGCCGGGGGGATACTAGCGGGAGGGAAGGACGAGCAGTACTTC
CDR3: CSAGGILAGGKDEQYF

J: TRBJ2-5
size: many
D: NA
V: TRBV9
DNA: TGTGCCAGCAGCCCGACCAGGGGTATAGAGACCCAGTACTTC
CDR3: CASSPTRGIETQYF

J: TRBJ2-5
size: many
D: TRBD2
V: TRBV29-1
DNA: TGCAGCGTTGTGCGGGAGATAGTTAAGGGAGAGACCCAGTACTTC
CDR3: CSVVREIVKGETQYF

J: TRBJ2-7
size: NA
D: NA
V: TRBV24-1
DNA: TGTGCCACCAGTGATACCGGGACGGAGGTCGAGCAGTACTTC
CDR3: CATSDTGTEVEQYF

J: TRBJ2-5
size: NA
D: NA
V: TRBV7-8
DNA: TGTGCCAGCAGCCGCGGACAGCTAGAGACCCAGTACTTC
CDR3: CASSRGQLETQYF

J: TRBJ2-1
size: NA
D: TRBD2
V: TRBV7-2
DNA: TGTGCCAGCAGCTCCACCTACGGTTCTAGCGGTTTTAGTGAGCAGTTCTTC
CDR3: CASSSTYGSSGFSEQFF

J: TRBJ2-3
size: many
D: NA
V: TRBV5-1
DNA: TGCGCCAGCAGCTTGGTGCAACCAGATACGCAGTATTTT
CDR3: CASSLVQPDTQYF

J: TRBJ2-1
size: many
D: NA
V: TRBV28
DNA: TGTGCCAGCAGTTTGTCTACTTGGGGGAATGAGCAGTTCTTC
CDR3: CASSLSTWGNEQFF

J: TRBJ2-3
size: NA
D: NA
V: TRBV13
DNA: TGTGCCAGCAGCTTGGAGGGGATGGGTGGGAGAGATACGCAGTATTTT
CDR3: CASSLEGMGGRDTQYF

J: TRBJ2-1
size: few
D: NA
V: TRBV4-2
DNA: TGTGCCAGCAGCACCCCATCAGCCCTTGGAGGCAATGAGCAGTTCTTC
CDR3: CASSTPSALGGNEQFF

J: TRBJ2-1
size: many
D: TRBD2
V: TRBV7-6
DNA: TGTGCCAGCAGTCTCCCCGGCGGGGGAGAGCAGTTCTTC
CDR3: CASSLPGGGEQFF

J: TRBJ2-7
size: few
D: TRBD2
V: TRBV7-9
DNA: TGTGCCAGCTGGACTAGCGGGGCGAGCTCCTACGAGCAGTACTTC
CDR3: CASWTSGASSYEQYF

J: TRBJ2-7
size: few
D: NA
V: TRBV2
DNA: TGTGCCAGCAGTGCCGGGGATCTATACCTACGAGGGCAGTACTTC
CDR3: CASSAGDLYLRGQYF

J: TRBJ2-2
size: many
D: TRBD1
V: TRBV10-3
DNA: TGTGCCATCAGTGAGTCGAAGACAGGGGGGAACACCGGGGAGCTGTTTTTT
CDR3: CAISESKTGGNTGELFF

J: TRBJ2-7
size: many
D: NA
V: TRBV5-1
DNA: TGCGCCAGCAGCTTTCCTCCAGGGCACGAGCAGTACTTC
CDR3: CASSFPPGHEQYF